This T cell receptor beta chain was documented in a study of CD8+ T cells in alopecia areata. Points from the study as a whole: Unlike in mice, where it was clearer, TCR sharing across patients was less clear, possibly HLA-related.

It was from alopecia areata patients that lesional scalp punch biopsies and peripheral blood were collected. Sorting separated CD4+ and CD8+ T cells out of PBMCs. The CDR3 is 17 residues long. CDR1 SGHTA and CDR2 FQGNSA come from the germline V gene. With V trimmed by 4 bases and J by 2 bases, 9 bases remained unmatched. The sequencing template was cDNA reverse transcribed from extracted RNA. TCRdb keeps only in-frame clones here, not all; method: immunoSEQ multiplex PCR. This table holds about 200,000 clones, roughly 57% found once. A word on this clone: Its antigen is as yet unknown.

The chain has TRBV7-2 and TRBJ2-7, with TRBD2 matching over 12 bases. This TCR came from a human donor with alopecia areata. This material consisted of CD4+ T cells sorted from blood, taken at week 0. The CDR3 DNA is TGTGCCAGCAGCTACAAGACCGGACTAGCGGGACCCTACGAGCAGTACTTC. Amino acid sequence: CASSYKTGLAGPYEQYF.